The present entry profiles one TCR beta chain with its context. Its antigen remains unknown. The V gene end was trimmed by 2 bases and the J gene end by 7 bases; junction bases not matched to a gene: 7. This CDR3 is 15 amino acids long. Germline V CDR1 and CDR2: SGHDN, FVKESK. Documented time point: baseline pretreatment blood. Specified treatment: 15 Gy SBRT to primary tumor, nephrectomy 4 weeks later. After SBRT, blood was collected at 2 and 4 weeks, plus baseline. The sample belongs to a study of radiation and T cells in renal cell carcinoma. Broader study findings: Top tumor clonotypes rose in blood 2 weeks post-radiation, then contracted.

Produced via immunoSEQ multiplex PCR; TCRdb's table is partial and in-frame only. The sample records some 100,000 clones, 70% to 85% being singletons. This receptor was obtained from a man in his 60s with renal cell carcinoma. The chain links TRBV14 to TRBJ2-2, with 7 nucleotides matching TRBD1. The input for sequencing was blood, taken from a patient whose treatment included radiotherapy and nephrectomy. The CDR3, as DNA: TGTGCCAGCAGCCAACAACTAGGGGGCATCGGGGAGCTGTTTTTT. It specifies CASSQQLGGIGELFF.